The entry that follows covers one T cell receptor (beta chain) sequence. This entry belongs to a study of radiotherapy plus CTLA-4 blockade in lung cancer. Trimming at V came to 2 bases and at J to 9 bases, leaving 5 bases not matched to a gene. Looked up from germline, CDR1 is LNHDA and CDR2 is SQIVND (reference sequence). The CDR3 is 14 amino acids. Generated by immunoSEQ multiplex PCR, the TCRdb table keeps only in-frame clones and is missing some. The repertoire holds approximately 32,000 clones, with 70% as singletons. The specimen was peripheral blood, collected from a patient treated with radiotherapy plus ipilimumab. The chain recombines TRBV19 with TRBJ2-1; 9 nucleotides match TRBD2. This TCR was sampled from a human donor with non-small cell lung cancer who had stable disease on radiotherapy plus ipilimumab. DNA for the CDR3: TGTGCCAGTAGTATATCTAGCGGGATCGGTGAGCAGTTCTTC. Translated, it gives CASSISSGIGEQFF.